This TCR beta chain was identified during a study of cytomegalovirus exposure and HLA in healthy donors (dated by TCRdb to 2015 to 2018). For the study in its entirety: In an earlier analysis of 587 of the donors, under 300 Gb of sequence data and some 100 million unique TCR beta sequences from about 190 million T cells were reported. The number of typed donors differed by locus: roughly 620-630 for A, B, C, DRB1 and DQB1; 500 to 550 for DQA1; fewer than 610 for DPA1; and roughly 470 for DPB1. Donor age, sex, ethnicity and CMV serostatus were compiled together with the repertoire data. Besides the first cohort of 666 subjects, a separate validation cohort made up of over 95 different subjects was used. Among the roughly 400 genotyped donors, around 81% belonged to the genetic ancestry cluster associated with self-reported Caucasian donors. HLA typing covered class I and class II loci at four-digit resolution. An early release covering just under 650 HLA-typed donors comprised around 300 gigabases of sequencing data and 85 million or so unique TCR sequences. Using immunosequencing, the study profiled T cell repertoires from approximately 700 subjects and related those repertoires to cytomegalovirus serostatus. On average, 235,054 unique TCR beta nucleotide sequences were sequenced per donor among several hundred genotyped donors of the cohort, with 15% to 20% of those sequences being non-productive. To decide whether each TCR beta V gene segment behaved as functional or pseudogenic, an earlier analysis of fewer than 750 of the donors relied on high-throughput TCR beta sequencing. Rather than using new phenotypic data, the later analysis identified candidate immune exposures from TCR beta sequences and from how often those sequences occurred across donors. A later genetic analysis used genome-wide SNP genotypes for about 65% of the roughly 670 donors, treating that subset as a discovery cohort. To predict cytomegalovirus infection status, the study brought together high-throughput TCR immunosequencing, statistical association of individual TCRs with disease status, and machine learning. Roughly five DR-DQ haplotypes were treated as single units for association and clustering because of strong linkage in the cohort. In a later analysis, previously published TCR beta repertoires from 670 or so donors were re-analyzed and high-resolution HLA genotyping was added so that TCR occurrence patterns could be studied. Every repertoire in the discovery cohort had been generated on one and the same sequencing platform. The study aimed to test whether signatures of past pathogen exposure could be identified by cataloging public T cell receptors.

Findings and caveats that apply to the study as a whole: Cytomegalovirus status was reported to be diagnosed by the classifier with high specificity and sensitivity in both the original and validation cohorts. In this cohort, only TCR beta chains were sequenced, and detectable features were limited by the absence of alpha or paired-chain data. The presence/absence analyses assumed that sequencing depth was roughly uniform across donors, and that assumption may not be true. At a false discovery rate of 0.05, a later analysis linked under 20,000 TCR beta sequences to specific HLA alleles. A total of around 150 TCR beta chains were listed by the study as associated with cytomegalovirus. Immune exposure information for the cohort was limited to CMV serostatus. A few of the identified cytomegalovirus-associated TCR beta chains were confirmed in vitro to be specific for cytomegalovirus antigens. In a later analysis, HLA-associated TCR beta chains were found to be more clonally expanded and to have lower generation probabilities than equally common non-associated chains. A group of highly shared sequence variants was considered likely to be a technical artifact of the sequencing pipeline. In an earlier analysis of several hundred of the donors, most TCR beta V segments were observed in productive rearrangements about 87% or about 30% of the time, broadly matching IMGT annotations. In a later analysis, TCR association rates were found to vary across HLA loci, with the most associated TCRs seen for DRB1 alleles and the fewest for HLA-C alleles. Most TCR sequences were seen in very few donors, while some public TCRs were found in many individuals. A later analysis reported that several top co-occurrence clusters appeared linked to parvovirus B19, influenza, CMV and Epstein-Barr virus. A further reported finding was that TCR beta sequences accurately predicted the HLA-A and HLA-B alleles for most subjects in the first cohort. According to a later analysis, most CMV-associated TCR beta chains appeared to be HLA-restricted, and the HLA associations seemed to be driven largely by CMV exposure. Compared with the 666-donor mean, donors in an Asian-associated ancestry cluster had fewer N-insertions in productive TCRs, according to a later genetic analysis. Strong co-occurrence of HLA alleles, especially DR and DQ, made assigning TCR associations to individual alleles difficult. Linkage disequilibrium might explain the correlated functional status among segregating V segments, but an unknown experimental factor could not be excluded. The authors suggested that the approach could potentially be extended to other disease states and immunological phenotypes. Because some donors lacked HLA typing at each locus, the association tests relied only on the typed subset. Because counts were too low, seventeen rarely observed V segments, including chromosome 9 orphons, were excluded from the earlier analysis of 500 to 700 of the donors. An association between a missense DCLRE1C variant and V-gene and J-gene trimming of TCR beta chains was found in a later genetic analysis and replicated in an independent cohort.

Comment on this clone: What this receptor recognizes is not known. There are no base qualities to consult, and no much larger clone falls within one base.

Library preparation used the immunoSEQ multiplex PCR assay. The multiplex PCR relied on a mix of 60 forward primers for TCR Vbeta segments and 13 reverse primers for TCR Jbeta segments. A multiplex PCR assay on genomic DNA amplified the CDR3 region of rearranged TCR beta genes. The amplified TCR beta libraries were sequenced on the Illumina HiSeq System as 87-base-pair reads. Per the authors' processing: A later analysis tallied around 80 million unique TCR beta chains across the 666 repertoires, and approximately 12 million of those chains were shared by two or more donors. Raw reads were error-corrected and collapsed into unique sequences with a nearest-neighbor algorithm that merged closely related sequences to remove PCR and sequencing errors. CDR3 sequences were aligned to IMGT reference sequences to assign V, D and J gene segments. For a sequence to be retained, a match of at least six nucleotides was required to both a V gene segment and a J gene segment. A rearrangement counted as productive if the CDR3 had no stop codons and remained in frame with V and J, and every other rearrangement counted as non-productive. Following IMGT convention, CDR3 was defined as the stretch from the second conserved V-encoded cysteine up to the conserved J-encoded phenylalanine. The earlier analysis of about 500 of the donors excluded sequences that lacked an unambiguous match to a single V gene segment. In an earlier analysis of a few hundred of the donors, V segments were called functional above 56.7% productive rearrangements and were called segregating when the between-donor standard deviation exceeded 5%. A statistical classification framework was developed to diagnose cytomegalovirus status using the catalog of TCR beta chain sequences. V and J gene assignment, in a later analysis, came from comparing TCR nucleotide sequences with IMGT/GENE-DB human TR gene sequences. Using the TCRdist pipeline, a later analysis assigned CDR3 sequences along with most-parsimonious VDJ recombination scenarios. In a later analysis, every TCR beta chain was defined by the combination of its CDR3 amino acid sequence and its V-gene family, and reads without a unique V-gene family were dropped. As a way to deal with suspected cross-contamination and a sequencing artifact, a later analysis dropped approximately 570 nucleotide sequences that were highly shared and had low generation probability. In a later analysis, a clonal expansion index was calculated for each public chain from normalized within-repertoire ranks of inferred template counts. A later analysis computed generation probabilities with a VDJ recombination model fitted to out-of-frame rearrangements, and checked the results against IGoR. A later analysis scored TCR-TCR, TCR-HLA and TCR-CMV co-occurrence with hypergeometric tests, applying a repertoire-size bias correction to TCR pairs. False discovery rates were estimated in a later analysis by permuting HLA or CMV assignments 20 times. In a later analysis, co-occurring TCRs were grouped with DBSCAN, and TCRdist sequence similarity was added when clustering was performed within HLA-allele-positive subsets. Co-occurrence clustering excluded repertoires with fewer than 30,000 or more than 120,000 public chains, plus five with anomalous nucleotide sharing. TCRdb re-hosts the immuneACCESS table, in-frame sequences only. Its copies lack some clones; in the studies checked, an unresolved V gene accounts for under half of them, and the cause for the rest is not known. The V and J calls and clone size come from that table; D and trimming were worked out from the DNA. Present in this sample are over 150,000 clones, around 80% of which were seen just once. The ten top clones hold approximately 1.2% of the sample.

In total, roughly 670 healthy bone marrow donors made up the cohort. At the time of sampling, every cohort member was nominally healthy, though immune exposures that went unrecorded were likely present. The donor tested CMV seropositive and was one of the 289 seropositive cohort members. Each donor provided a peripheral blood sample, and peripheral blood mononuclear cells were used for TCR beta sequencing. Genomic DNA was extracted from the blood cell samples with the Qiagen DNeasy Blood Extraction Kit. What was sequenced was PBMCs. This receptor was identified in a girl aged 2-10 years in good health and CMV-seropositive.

CDR3 loop: CAWSGQMVYGYTF. The sequenced DNA: TGTGCCTGGAGCGGACAGATGGTCTATGGCTACACCTTC. This receptor chain uses TRBV30 and TRBJ1-2; a weak D assignment points to TRBD1 (6 bases agree). For CDR1 and CDR2, the germline V gene (reference sequence) lists GTSNPN and SVGIG. Cut back by 3 bases and 4 bases, the V and J ends lie 12 bases apart. The CDR3 starts with the cysteine, ends with the phenylalanine, and has 13 residues. This entry keeps only the CDR3 DNA: 39 bases, framed from base 1.